Each of the 26 T cell receptor beta chains below was sequenced from the same sample in a study of OX40 agonist ivuxolimab in advanced cancers. Produced via immunoSEQ multiplex PCR; TCRdb's table is partial and in-frame only. The table shows over 70,000 clones, with 80% to 90% occurring only once. The sample consisted of CD4+ or CD8+ T cells sorted from blood, taken in a trial of the OX40 agonist ivuxolimab. These receptors were taken from an adult with an advanced solid tumor such as melanoma, head and neck, liver or kidney cancer.

This chain connects TRBV4-1 to TRBJ1-1, with a tentative D call TRBD1 (5 bases). The germline gives CDR1 MGHRA, CDR2 YSYEKL. This CDR3 region has 16 residues. With 1 base removed from V and 4 bases from J, the gap between germline ends came to 16 bases. The CDR3 region is CASSQVTTASFTEAFF. The DNA for the CDR3 is TGCGCCAGCAGCCAAGTCACGACAGCTTCCTTCACTGAAGCTTTCTTT.

The CDR3 DNA sequence: TGTGCCAGCAGCTTAGCGGGCCCGAACAATGAGCAGTTCTTC. It is translated as CASSLAGPNNEQFF. This rearrangement joins TRBV7-7 to TRBJ2-1; D remains unclear. Germline CDR1 reads SSHAT; CDR2 reads FNYEAQ (reference sequence). The CDR3 covers 14 residues. The V gene lost 0 bases and the J gene lost 5 bases, with 8 bases spanning the gap.

The chain uses TRBV7-2 and TRBJ1-2, with 7 bases aligning to TRBD1. Germline lookup yields CDR1 SGHTA and CDR2 FQGNSA. After removal of 5 bases from V and 2 bases from J, the junction contained 8 bases not matched to a gene. This CDR3 region has 15 residues. The CDR3 DNA follows: TGTGCCAGCAGCCAAAGACAGGGTACGAACTATGGCTACACCTTC. It is translated as CASSQRQGTNYGYTF.

The CDR3 DNA sequence: TGCGCCAGCAGTGCGAACCTTGGGGCAGAAAACCTCGCCCACGAGCAGTACTTC. This encodes CASSANLGAENLAHEQYF. The chain recombines TRBV23-1 with TRBJ2-7, with TRBD1 as a possible D gene (5 bases). TRBV23-1 is an ORF, with its function uncertain. The V end lost 5 bases, the J end lost 5 bases, and 28 bases lay between the germline ends. The CDR3 length is 18 residues.

The chain carries TRBV7-2 and TRBJ2-5, with D uncertain. V lost 5 bases and J lost 6, with 4 bases in between. CDR1 is SGHTA and CDR2 is FQGNSA in the germline V gene. This CDR3 region has 10 residues. This CDR3 is CASSRQTQYF. For the CDR3, the DNA is TGTGCCAGCAGCCGGCAGACCCAGTACTTC.

This chain joins TRBV2 and TRBJ2-2, with 11 bases fitting TRBD2. With V trimmed by 5 bases and J by 5 bases, 10 bases remained unmatched. The germline CDR1 and CDR2 sequences are SNHLY and FYNNEI. This CDR3 contains 17 residues. The chain's CDR3 is CASSSSGGTFRTGELFF. DNA for the CDR3: TGTGCCAGCAGTTCTAGCGGGGGGACATTCAGGACCGGGGAGCTGTTTTTT.

This chain connects TRBV10-3 to TRBJ1-1; TRBD1 matches at 9 bases. The CDR3 is 13 amino acids. Trimming at V came to 8 bases and at J to 1 base, leaving 2 bases not matched to a gene. The germline gives CDR1 ENHRY, CDR2 SYGVKD. In nucleotides, the CDR3 is TGTGCCATCCGGACAGGGGAGAACACTGAAGCTTTCTTT. Residues: CAIRTGENTEAFF.

The J gene is TRBJ1-1, the V gene TRBV2; weak D call: TRBD1 (5 bases). Trimming pared 4 bases from V and 14 bases from J, leaving 23 bases between. The CDR3 spans 14 residues. Germline V gene lookup returns CDR1 SNHLY and CDR2 FYNNEI. The CDR3 spells CASSVFRAADGTFF. The CDR3 nucleotides read TGTGCCAGCAGTGTATTCAGGGCGGCAGACGGAACCTTCTTT. The full variable domain, its missing parts supplied by reference TRBV2 and TRBJ1-1, is EPEVTQTPSHQVTQMGQEVILRCVPISNHLYFYWYRQILGQKVEFLVSFYNNEISEKSEIFDDQFSVERPDGSNFTLKIRSTKLEDSAMYFCASSVFRAADGTFFGQGTRLTVV.

The V and J genes are TRBV6-1 and TRBJ1-6; perhaps TRBD1 as D (6 bases). V shed 2 bases and J shed 15 bases, with 20 bases lying between them. CDR3 length: 15 amino acids. Germline CDR1 MNHNS, CDR2 SASEGT. The CDR3, as DNA: TGTGCCAGCAGTGAAATCGTGTGGGGGCCACGTCTCCTCCACTTT. Amino acid sequence: CASSEIVWGPRLLHF.

The gene calls are TRBV7-2 and TRBJ1-6; D uncertain. The CDR3 covers 15 residues. Between the trimmed V and J ends, which lost 4 bases and 7 bases, there was a span of 14 bases. CDR1 is SGHTA and CDR2 is FQGNSA in the germline V gene. Written as DNA, the CDR3 is TGTGCCAGCAGCTCTGCCCAAGGGTACAATTCACCCCTCCACTTT. Protein product: CASSSAQGYNSPLHF. The full variable domain, with the rest looked up from reference TRBV7-2 and TRBJ1-6, is GAGVSQSPSNKVTEKGKDVELRCDPISGHTALYWYRQSLGQGLEFLIYFQGNSAPDKSGLPSDRFSAERTGGSVSTLTIQRTQQEDSAVYLCASSSAQGYNSPLHFGNGTRLTVT.

This chain uses TRBV11-2 with TRBJ1-4; D remains unclear. The CDR3 totals 14 residues. Germline V lookup: CDR1 SGHAT, CDR2 FQNNGV. Trimming pared 5 bases from V and 8 bases from J, leaving 15 bases between. CDR3 sequence (DNA): TGTGCCAGCAGCCCCTTAGCGCAGCTAGAAAAACTGTTTTTT. Amino acid sequence: CASSPLAQLEKLFF. Looking up the rest from reference TRBV11-2 and TRBJ1-4 gives the full variable domain: EAGVAQSPRYKIIEKRQSVAFWCNPISGHATLYWYQQILGQGPKLLIQFQNNGVVDDSQLPKDRFSAERLKGVDSTLKIQPAKLEDSAVYLCASSPLAQLEKLFFGSGTQLSVL.

The chain links TRBV5-3 to TRBJ2-3, with D possibly TRBD1 on 5 matching bases. TRBV5-3 is an ORF, and what it does is uncertain. Trimming stripped 1 base from V and 1 base from J, with 19 bases between. CDR3 length: 18 residues. CDR3 nucleotides: TGTGCCAGAAGCTTGTTGTGTCAGGGCAGGGAATGCACAGATACGCAGTATTTT. Translated: CARSLLCQGRECTDTQYF.

V usage is TRBV15 and J usage is TRBJ1-4; perhaps TRBD1 as D (6 bases). V lost 0 bases and J 7 bases, leaving 21 bases between the germline ends. The CDR3 spans 18 residues. CDR1 LNHNV and CDR2 YYDKDF come from the germline V gene (reference sequence). CDR3 in DNA: TGTGCCACCAGCAGAGATTTAGTCAAGGGACACCAAGGTGAAAAACTGTTTTTT. Protein product: CATSRDLVKGHQGEKLFF.

The chain employs TRBV14 and TRBJ1-1; a possible D gene is TRBD1 (6 bases). This CDR3 is 12 amino acids long. V was pared by 5 bases and J by 9 bases, with 13 bases between. Germline loops: CDR1 SGHDN, CDR2 FVKESK. The DNA for the CDR3 is TGTGCCAGCAGCGATACAACAGGGAAAGCTTTCTTT. This encodes CASSDTTGKAFF.

J is TRBJ2-1 and V is TRBV10-1, with TRBD1 identical over 9 bases. The CDR3 spans 19 residues. V was pared by 0 bases and J by 0 bases, with 9 bases of the junction left unmatched. The V gene's germline CDR1 is WNHNN and CDR2 SYGVQD (reference sequence). In DNA, the CDR3 is TGCGCCAGCAGTGAGTCTGGCTTTGGGACAGGGAGCTCCTACAATGAGCAGTTCTTC. Encoded protein: CASSESGFGTGSSYNEQFF.

The V gene is TRBV2, the J gene TRBJ1-5; D remains unclear. The CDR3 consists of 14 residues. V was shortened by 7 bases and J by 4 bases, with 14 bases between the two germline ends. The germline V gene has CDR1 SNHLY and CDR2 FYNNEI. CDR3 region: CASTREGANQPQHF. DNA for the CDR3: TGTGCCAGCACCCGAGAGGGTGCGAATCAGCCCCAGCATTTT.

The chain recombines TRBV18 with TRBJ1-5; 7 bases are a match to TRBD1. The V gene's germline CDR1 is KGHSH and CDR2 LQKENI. The CDR3 runs to 13 residues. Germline trimming cut 5 bases from V and 5 bases from J; bases unmatched to any gene: 3. CDR3 in amino acids: CASSTGDDQPQHF. The CDR3 coding sequence is TGTGCCAGCTCAACAGGGGACGATCAGCCCCAGCATTTT. The full variable domain, rest sourced from reference TRBV18 and TRBJ1-5, is NAGVMQNPRHLVRRRGQEARLRCSPMKGHSHVYWYRQLPEEGLKFMVYLQKENIIDESGMPKERFSAEFPKEGPSILRIQQVVRGDSAAYFCASSTGDDQPQHFGDGTRLSIL.

The gene calls are TRBV2 and TRBJ2-3; 8 nucleotides match TRBD2. Germline CDR1 is SNHLY and CDR2 is FYNNEI. Trimming at V came to 4 bases and at J to 4 bases, leaving 7 bases not matched to a gene. The CDR3 is 15 amino acids. This chain's CDR3 is CASSVSGGGADTQYF. For the CDR3, the DNA is TGTGCCAGCAGTGTCAGCGGGGGAGGGGCAGATACGCAGTATTTT. The full variable domain, rest sourced from reference TRBV2 and TRBJ2-3, is EPEVTQTPSHQVTQMGQEVILRCVPISNHLYFYWYRQILGQKVEFLVSFYNNEISEKSEIFDDQFSVERPDGSNFTLKIRSTKLEDSAMYFCASSVSGGGADTQYFGPGTRLTVL.

V and J are TRBV5-4 and TRBJ1-4; D is unclear. Germline V gene data show CDR1 as SGHNT and CDR2 as YYREEE (reference sequence). The ends were cut back, 2 bases at V and 7 bases at J, with 6 bases in the middle. CDR3 length: 12 residues. CDR3 protein: CASSLGREKLFF. The CDR3 DNA sequence: TGTGCCAGCAGCTTAGGGCGTGAAAAACTGTTTTTT.

A single count supports this clone. The rearrangement uses TRBV9 and TRBJ2-2; D unclear. V was trimmed by 0 bases and J by 0 bases, leaving 6 bases between them. The CDR3 covers 15 residues. Germline V lookup: CDR1 SGDLS, CDR2 YYNGEE. The CDR3 loop is CASSVGPTNTGELFF. Here the CDR3 DNA reads TGTGCCAGCAGCGTAGGACCGACGAACACCGGGGAGCTGTTTTTT.

Ten or more counts support this clone. The rearrangement joins TRBV4-1 to TRBJ1-5; D gene unclear. The CDR3 has 15 amino acids. CDR1 and CDR2 from the germline V gene are MGHRA and YSYEKL. Trimming took 3 bases from V and 3 from J, leaving 12 bases between them. CDR3 coding DNA: TGCGCCAGCAGCCAGAGACACCTAATCAATCAGCCCCAGCATTTT. Amino acid sequence: CASSQRHLINQPQHF.

J is TRBJ2-3 and V is TRBV2; tentative D call: TRBD2 (6 bases). Deletions cut 4 bases from V and 5 bases from J, with 10 bases between. The CDR3 covers 13 residues. Germline CDR1 is SNHLY and CDR2 is FYNNEI. For the CDR3, the DNA is TGTGCCAGCAGTGGGGCCGGGAGAGATACGCAGTATTTT. Translating gives CASSGAGRDTQYF. The complete variable domain, with remaining parts taken from reference TRBV2 and TRBJ2-3, reads EPEVTQTPSHQVTQMGQEVILRCVPISNHLYFYWYRQILGQKVEFLVSFYNNEISEKSEIFDDQFSVERPDGSNFTLKIRSTKLEDSAMYFCASSGAGRDTQYFGPGTRLTVL.

The J gene is TRBJ2-6, the V gene TRBV30, with 9 bases lining up with TRBD1. The V gene end was trimmed by 6 bases and the J gene end by 0 bases; junction bases not matched to a gene: 15. Germline V gives CDR1 GTSNPN, CDR2 SVGIG (reference sequence). CDR3 size: 19 residues. CDR3 region: CACSHAGTGPLSGANVLTF. The CDR3 DNA follows: TGTGCCTGTTCTCATGCCGGGACAGGGCCCCTCTCTGGGGCCAACGTCCTGACTTTC. The full variable domain, rest sourced from reference TRBV30 and TRBJ2-6, is SQTIHQWPATLVQPVGSPLSLECTVEGTSNPNLYWYRQAAGRGLQLLFYSVGIGQISSEVPQNLSASRPQDRQFILSSKKLLLSDSGFYLCACSHAGTGPLSGANVLTFGAGSRLTVL.

Details on this clone: A read error may account for a junction end that differs from germline. The sample has other DNA sequences that encode this CDR3 too. The J gene is TRBJ2-3, the V gene TRBV11-2; 10 bases match TRBD2. The CDR3 covers 17 residues. Per germline, CDR1 SGHAT and CDR2 FQNNGV. CDR3 region: CASSLRMTSGSTDTQYF. The CDR3, as DNA: TGTGCCAGTAGCTTGCGGATGACTAGCGGGAGCACAGATACGCAGTATTTT.

The chain recombines TRBV30 with TRBJ1-2, with D possibly matching TRBD1 (6 bases). The CDR3 covers 15 residues. Germline values: CDR1 GTSNPN, CDR2 SVGIG (reference sequence). Trimming pared 2 bases from V and 5 bases from J, leaving 18 bases between. CDR3 in amino acids: CAWSPGGTNRYGYTF. The CDR3 DNA sequence: TGTGCCTGGAGTCCGGGGGGCACGAATCGGTATGGCTACACCTTC.

As for this clone: Other DNA sequences from this sample encode an identical CDR3 as well. The DNA of the CDR3 is TGTGCCAGCAGCTTAGATGGCCAGGGGAATCAGCCCCAGCATTTT. This codes for CASSLDGQGNQPQHF. V usage is TRBV7-2 and J usage is TRBJ1-5; tentative D call: TRBD1 (6 bases). V gave up 1 base and J gave up 4 bases, with 11 bases separating them. The CDR3 runs to 15 residues. Germline CDR1 is SGHTA and CDR2 is FQGNSA.